This TCR beta chain was sequenced for a study of beta chain features in type 1 diabetes. The study reverse transcribed the entire isolated RNA, so it sequenced expressed TCRB transcripts. The method was immunoSEQ multiplex PCR; TCRdb's version includes in-frame clones alone and lacks a portion of them. The table includes about half a million clones, over 25% detected once. The V end lost 2 bases, the J end lost 1 base, and 7 bases lay between the germline ends. The CDR3 contains 15 residues. Looked up from germline, CDR1 is SGHRS and CDR2 is YFSETQ. This receptor was obtained from a man between 18 and 29 years old in good health. Material for sequencing was naive CD4+ T cells from blood. The V gene is TRBV5-1, the J gene TRBJ2-6; D gene uncertain. The CDR3 region is CASSFDTSGANVLTF. The CDR3 nucleotides are TGCGCCAGCAGCTTTGACACTTCTGGGGCCAACGTCCTGACTTTC.